The next 30 T cell receptor beta chains were all read from a single sample in a study of cytomegalovirus exposure and HLA in healthy donors. PCR employed 60 Vbeta and 13 Jbeta primers. TCRdb's table, derived via immunoSEQ multiplex PCR, lists solely in-frame clones and lacks some. The data hold around 90,000 clones, with 79% observed a single time. Sample: PBMCs. The receptors were sampled from a man aged 25-45 years in good health and CMV-seronegative.

The genes are TRBV7-9 and TRBJ2-1; no clear D. The germline V and J ends were trimmed by 1 base and 0 bases, with 7 bases remaining between them. The CDR3 totals 15 residues. Germline V gene lookup returns CDR1 SEHNR and CDR2 FQNEAQ (reference sequence). In nucleotides, the CDR3 is TGTGCCAGCAGCTTAGACCCGAGCTCCTACAATGAGCAGTTCTTC. Translation gives CASSLDPSSYNEQFF.

This rearrangement joins TRBV2 to TRBJ2-5, with 8 bases identical to TRBD1. V gave up 6 bases and J gave up 4 bases; unmatched junction bases: 10. CDR3 length equals 15 residues. Germline CDR1 and CDR2: SNHLY and FYNNEI. Here the CDR3 reads CASSPNGRGRETQYF. The CDR3 region has the DNA TGTGCCAGCAGCCCGAATGGCAGGGGGCGAGAGACCCAGTACTTC.

The chain uses TRBV2 and TRBJ2-2; D is undetermined. The V and J ends lost 7 bases and 0 bases respectively, with 12 bases between them. The germline V gene encodes CDR1 SNHLY and CDR2 FYNNEI. The length of the CDR3 is 15 residues. CDR3 nucleotide sequence: TGTGCCAGCAATCAGGCGAGTGCGAACACCGGGGAGCTGTTTTTT. It translates to CASNQASANTGELFF.

V is TRBV28 and J is TRBJ1-5; D is unclear. CDR3 length: 14 amino acids. Germline CDR1 is MDHEN and CDR2 is SYDVKM. V lost 3 bases and J 4 bases, leaving 10 bases between the germline ends. For the CDR3, the DNA is TGTGCCAGCAGTTTTGCAGGCGGGAATCAGCCCCAGCATTTT. Translated, it gives CASSFAGGNQPQHF. The variable domain in full, with the rest retrieved from reference TRBV28 and TRBJ1-5, is DVKVTQSSRYLVKRTGEKVFLECVQDMDHENMFWYRQDPGLGLRLIYFSYDVKMKEKGDIPEGYSVSREKKERFSLILESASTNQTSMYLCASSFAGGNQPQHFGDGTRLSIL.

J is TRBJ1-5 and V is TRBV10-3; D ambiguous. The CDR3 extends over 14 amino acids. Trimming cost V 6 bases and J 0 bases, with 9 bases left between them. Germline CDR1 ENHRY, CDR2 SYGVKD. CDR3 residues: CAISQDFSNQPQHF. The CDR3 nucleotides read TGTGCCATCAGCCAGGATTTTAGCAATCAGCCCCAGCATTTT.

The chain employs TRBV10-3 and TRBJ1-1, with D possibly TRBD1 on 5 matching bases. CDR1 and CDR2 (germline): ENHRY, SYGVKD. Trimming stripped 5 bases from V and 6 bases from J, with 13 bases between. The CDR3 runs to 13 residues. CDR3 region: CAISSEIGAEAFF. As DNA, the CDR3 is TGTGCCATCAGTTCAGAGATAGGGGCTGAAGCTTTCTTT.

The CDR3 nucleotides read TGCGCCAGCAAGGAGCGGGGGGCTGGTGAGCAGTTCTTC. Translated: CASKERGAGEQFF. The chain has TRBV5-1 and TRBJ2-1, with TRBD2 matching over 9 bases. Trimming at V came to 6 bases and at J to 9 bases, leaving 7 bases not matched to a gene. The CDR3 contains 13 residues. Looked up from germline, CDR1 is SGHRS and CDR2 is YFSETQ.

Note on this clone: No conserved phenylalanine or tryptophan ends this CDR3, so it is likely a read error. This chain connects TRBV4-2 to TRBJ1-6; D is uncertain. The CDR3 extends over 15 amino acids. CDR1 LGHNA and CDR2 YNFKEQ come from the germline V gene. V dropped 1 base and J dropped 7 bases, with 11 bases sitting between them. CDR3 sequence reads: CASSQGFHNNSPLHL. CDR3 sequence (DNA): TGTGCCAGCAGCCAAGGGTTCCATAACAATTCACCCCTCCACCTT.

The chain uses TRBV2 and TRBJ2-7; D may be TRBD1 (5 bases). V lost 6 bases and J 3 bases, leaving 15 bases between the germline ends. Germline CDR1 reads SNHLY; CDR2 reads FYNNEI. The CDR3 runs 14 residues. CDR3 DNA sequence: TGTGCCAGCAGACCTCAGGGTGCTAGCTACGAGCAGTACTTC. Its protein product is CASRPQGASYEQYF.

This clone appeared a single time. This chain joins TRBV6-5 and TRBJ1-6; 10 positions agree with TRBD1. Germline V CDR1 and CDR2: MNHEY, SVGAGI. The CDR3 loop spans 15 amino acids. After removal of 6 bases from V and 6 bases from J, the junction contained 5 bases not matched to a gene. The CDR3 DNA reads as TGTGCCAGCAGAGACAGGGGGCATCGTAATTCACCCCTCCACTTT. Residues: CASRDRGHRNSPLHF.

This chain links TRBV7-2 with TRBJ1-5, with a weak D call TRBD1 (5 bases). The CDR3 loop spans 18 amino acids. Germline V gene sequence: CDR1 SGHTA, CDR2 FQGNSA. Deletions cut 1 base from V and 0 bases from J, with 16 bases between. This chain's CDR3 is CASSLESAATDSNQPQHF. CDR3 coding DNA: TGTGCCAGCAGCTTAGAGTCGGCAGCGACAGATAGCAATCAGCCCCAGCATTTT.

The rearrangement links TRBV7-3 to TRBJ2-1, with a possible D match to TRBD1 (6 bases). The V end was cut by 1 base, the J end by 3 bases, with 13 bases between. The CDR3 covers 16 residues. Germline V gene data show CDR1 as SGHTA and CDR2 as FQGTGA. CDR3 in DNA: TGTGCCAGCAGCTTAAGAGGTCAGGGGATCTACAATGAGCAGTTCTTC. Translation: CASSLRGQGIYNEQFF.

V is TRBV5-1 and J is TRBJ2-7; TRBD2 is a possible D gene (5 bases). Germline CDR1 and CDR2: SGHRS and YFSETQ. Trimming cost V 8 bases and J 0 bases, with 15 bases left between them. This CDR3 has 14 residues. In DNA, the CDR3 is TGCGCCAGTGGCCGGGGAGCCTCCTCCTACGAGCAGTACTTC. This codes for CASGRGASSYEQYF.

The rearrangement joins TRBV28 to TRBJ2-7, with TRBD1 as a possible D gene (6 bases). CDR1 is MDHEN, CDR2 SYDVKM, per germline. The CDR3 covers 14 residues. Trimming stripped 7 bases from V and 6 bases from J, with 19 bases between. The CDR3 DNA reads as TGTGCCAGCACTAGACAGGAGGTTCAACGCGAGCAGTACTTC. Translated: CASTRQEVQREQYF.

The J gene is TRBJ2-7, the V gene TRBV5-4; tentatively, D is TRBD1 (5 bases). Trimming pared 2 bases from V and 6 bases from J, leaving 12 bases between. The length of the CDR3 is 13 residues. Germline-derived CDR1 and CDR2 are SGHNT and YYREEE (reference sequence). The CDR3 sequence is CASSLSGAPEQYF. The CDR3 region has the DNA TGTGCCAGCAGCTTAAGTGGGGCCCCCGAGCAGTACTTC.

This clone has only one observation. The rearrangement links TRBV6-1 to TRBJ2-3; D not resolved. This CDR3 is built from 16 residues. CDR1 MNHNS and CDR2 SASEGT come from the germline V gene. V lost 6 bases and J lost 10, with 26 bases in between. CDR3 coding DNA: TGTGCCAGCAGGGAAACCGGGTTTGGCTCGAAAGCGCCGCAGTATTTT. Protein sequence: CASRETGFGSKAPQYF.

The rearrangement joins TRBV7-8 to TRBJ2-1, with 9 bases identical to TRBD1. This CDR3 contains 15 residues. V trimming: 3 bases; J trimming: 4 bases; junction bases outside the gene matches: 4. CDR1 and CDR2 (germline): SGHVS, FQNEAQ. The CDR3: CASSFGQGSYNEQFF. The DNA for the CDR3 is TGTGCCAGCAGCTTCGGACAGGGGTCATACAATGAGCAGTTCTTC.

The chain links TRBV5-8 to TRBJ1-2; the D gene is possibly TRBD1 (6 bases). V dropped 6 bases and J dropped 4 bases, with 10 bases sitting between them. The length of the CDR3 is 12 residues. Germline loops: CDR1 SGHTS, CDR2 YDEGEE. CDR3 DNA sequence: TGTGCCAGCAACTTCAGGGGCTATGGCTACACCTTC. This codes for CASNFRGYGYTF.

The CDR3 loop is CAWRRDLKNTEAFF. The CDR3 nucleotides are TGTGCCTGGAGAAGGGACTTGAAGAACACTGAAGCTTTCTTT. The chain is built from TRBV30 and TRBJ1-1, with a weak D call TRBD1 (5 bases). The germline V and J ends were trimmed by 3 bases and 1 base, with 12 bases remaining between them. The germline V gene has CDR1 GTSNPN and CDR2 SVGIG (reference sequence). The CDR3 runs 14 residues. The whole variable domain, remainder taken from reference TRBV30 and TRBJ1-1, is SQTIHQWPATLVQPVGSPLSLECTVEGTSNPNLYWYRQAAGRGLQLLFYSVGIGQISSEVPQNLSASRPQDRQFILSSKKLLLSDSGFYLCAWRRDLKNTEAFFGQGTRLTVV.

V usage is TRBV30 and J usage is TRBJ1-1; weak D call: TRBD1 (6 bases). Germline lookup yields CDR1 GTSNPN and CDR2 SVGIG (reference sequence). The CDR3 has 11 amino acids. The CDR3 nucleotides read TGTTCAGGGGTAATGAACACTGAAGCTTTCTTT. Protein product: CSGVMNTEAFF.

This clone was observed once. The rearrangement joins TRBV5-1 to TRBJ1-6; a possible D gene is TRBD1 (5 bases). CDR1 is SGHRS, CDR2 YFSETQ, per germline. V lost 6 bases and J lost 7, with 20 bases in between. The CDR3 consists of 16 residues. CDR3 loop: CASTPEGRATNSPLHF. The CDR3 DNA is TGCGCCAGCACCCCGGAGGGCAGGGCTACGAATTCACCCCTCCACTTT.

The DNA for the CDR3 is TGTGCCAGCAGCGGGGATAACTATGGCTACACCTTC. Amino acid sequence: CASSGDNYGYTF. The gene calls are TRBV25-1 and TRBJ1-2; D remains ambiguous. The V gene lost 6 bases and the J gene lost 1 base, with 6 bases spanning the gap. Germline assignment: CDR1 MGHDK and CDR2 SYGVNS. This CDR3 is built from 12 residues.

CDR3 in amino acids: CATSRDRVNEQFF. The DNA of the CDR3 is TGTGCCACCAGCAGGGACAGAGTCAATGAGCAGTTCTTC. The chain links TRBV15 to TRBJ2-1; the D gene is possibly TRBD1 (6 bases). The CDR3 length is 13 residues. Germline V lookup: CDR1 LNHNV, CDR2 YYDKDF (reference sequence). The V end lost 3 bases, the J end lost 6 bases, and 9 bases lay between the germline ends.

The table lists this clone with a few counts. The chain recombines TRBV5-1 with TRBJ1-1, with D possibly being TRBD1 (6 bases). The CDR3 totals 14 residues. Germline V gene sequence: CDR1 SGHRS, CDR2 YFSETQ. Trimming stripped 4 bases from V and 5 bases from J, with 15 bases between. CDR3 region: CASSTRHRDTEAFF. In DNA form, the CDR3 reads TGCGCCAGCAGCACCCGTCACAGGGATACTGAAGCTTTCTTT.

This clone was seen a few times. This sequence joins TRBV7-2 and TRBJ2-1; the D gene is possibly TRBD1 (6 bases). The germline V gene has CDR1 SGHTA and CDR2 FQGNSA. The CDR3 has 17 residues. Trimming took 0 bases from V and 3 from J, leaving 15 bases between them. The CDR3 sequence: CASSLAQGEGIYNEQFF. The CDR3 DNA sequence: TGTGCCAGCAGCTTAGCACAGGGCGAGGGGATCTACAATGAGCAGTTCTTC.

The J gene is TRBJ2-5, the V gene TRBV25-1, with TRBD1 matching over 10 bases. The trim removed 6 bases at V and 5 bases at J, leaving 15 bases unmatched. This CDR3 has 17 amino acids. The germline CDR1 and CDR2 sequences are MGHDK and SYGVNS. The CDR3 protein is CASRGGGGQGNSETQYF. CDR3 sequence (DNA): TGTGCCAGCAGAGGTGGAGGGGGACAGGGGAACTCGGAGACCCAGTACTTC.

On this clone itself: Other DNA sequences in the sample encode the same CDR3. This rearrangement joins TRBV5-1 to TRBJ2-6; weak D call: TRBD2 (6 bases). CDR3 length: 14 residues. V was cut by 4 bases and J by 4 bases, with 9 bases left in between. Germline lookup yields CDR1 SGHRS and CDR2 YFSETQ. The CDR3 region has the DNA TGCGCCAGCAGCCCGGGGGTCGGGGCCAACGTCCTGACTTTC. Its protein product is CASSPGVGANVLTF.

As concerns this clone: One end of the junction is discordant with germline, which a read error may explain. This chain links TRBV7-7 with TRBJ2-3; D is perhaps TRBD2 (5 bases). From germline, CDR1 is SSHAT and CDR2 FNYEAQ (reference sequence). The CDR3 totals 13 residues. CDR3 sequence reads: CASSSDPGDTQYF. The CDR3 bases are TGTGCTAGCAGCTCGGACCCGGGGGATACGCAGTATTTT.

The chain carries TRBV4-2 and TRBJ1-5; 8 bases line up with TRBD1. The CDR3 is made up of 13 amino acids. Germline assignment: CDR1 LGHNA and CDR2 YNFKEQ. Germline trimming cut 3 bases from V and 6 bases from J; bases unmatched to any gene: 1. For the CDR3, the DNA is TGTGCCAGCAGCCAGGACAGGGCTCAGCCCCAGCATTTT. Its translation is CASSQDRAQPQHF.

In nucleotides, the CDR3 is TGCGCCAGCAGCCAAGTGCCGGGGGGAGGTACTGAAGCTTTCTTT. It encodes CASSQVPGGGTEAFF. The V gene is TRBV4-3, the J gene TRBJ1-1, with a tentative D call TRBD1 (5 bases). This CDR3 comprises 15 residues. In germline, CDR1 is LGHNA, CDR2 YSLEER. Trimming removed 1 base from V and 5 bases from J, with 14 bases in between.